The 28 T cell receptor beta chains below were found in one sample sequenced in a study of shared clonotypes between healthy human individuals. Using immunoSEQ multiplex PCR, the repertoire was profiled, and TCRdb retains in-frame clones only, with some absent. This sample has approximately 1.5 million clones, with about 98.5% found just once. Sequencing used naive CD4+ T cells sorted from blood. Subset: CD45RA+ positively selected. The receptor set was obtained from a man aged 30 to 45 in good health.

The CDR3 nucleotides read TGTGCCAGCAGACCTCCGGGCGGCCCCACAGATACGCAGTATTTT. Protein: CASRPPGGPTDTQYF. V is TRBV2 and J is TRBJ2-3; D uncertain. Germline CDR1 SNHLY, CDR2 FYNNEI. The CDR3 consists of 15 residues. The ends were cut back, 6 bases at V and 2 bases at J, with 15 bases in the middle.

This clone occurred a few times. Other DNA sequences in this sample translate to the same CDR3. V is TRBV5-1 and J is TRBJ1-2; 8 positions agree with TRBD1. The germline gives CDR1 SGHRS, CDR2 YFSETQ. The trim removed 5 bases at V and 4 bases at J, leaving 4 bases unmatched. The CDR3 runs 13 residues. For the CDR3, the DNA is TGCGCCAGCAGTTACGACAGGGGCTATGGCTACACCTTC. It is translated as CASSYDRGYGYTF.

The chain couples TRBV7-8 to TRBJ2-5; D is undetermined. V dropped 4 bases and J dropped 5 bases, with 8 bases sitting between them. CDR1 and CDR2 (germline): SGHVS, FQNEAQ. The CDR3 sequence is 12 residues long. DNA of the CDR3: TGTGCCAGCAGCTACGCGTGGGAGACCCAGTACTTC. It codes for CASSYAWETQYF.

The V call is TRBV7-2, the J call TRBJ2-3; 11 nucleotides align to TRBD1. Germline V gives CDR1 SGHTA, CDR2 FQGNSA. V was pared by 6 bases and J by 4 bases, with 6 bases of the junction left unmatched. The CDR3 consists of 15 residues. The CDR3 DNA reads as TGTGCCAGCAGGGCGGGACAGGGGGGAGCAGATACGCAGTATTTT. Translation: CASRAGQGGADTQYF.

Details on this clone: Other DNA sequences in the sample encode the same CDR3. The V call is TRBV5-4, the J call TRBJ1-2; TRBD1 matches 8 bases. With 1 base clipped from V and 4 bases from J, the junction kept 9 bases outside the gene matches. The CDR3 has 16 amino acids. The germline V gene has CDR1 SGHNT and CDR2 YYREEE (reference sequence). The CDR3 nucleotides read TGTGCCAGCAGCTTGCCGCCAGGGGGCATCGGCTATGGCTACACCTTC. Protein sequence: CASSLPPGGIGYGYTF. The whole variable domain, remainder taken from reference TRBV5-4 and TRBJ1-2, is ETGVTQSPTHLIKTRGQQVTLRCSSQSGHNTVSWYQQALGQGPQFIFQYYREEENGRGNFPPRFSGLQFPNYSSELNVNALELDDSALYLCASSLPPGGIGYGYTFGSGTRLTVV.

The chain couples TRBV15 to TRBJ2-3; TRBD1 matches 7 bases. The CDR3 extends over 16 amino acids. From germline, CDR1 is LNHNV and CDR2 YYDKDF (reference sequence). V lost 6 bases to trimming and J lost 2 bases; unmatched junction nucleotides: 11. The CDR3 is CATRRLLGQFTDTQYF. For the CDR3, the DNA is TGTGCCACCAGGAGATTACTGGGACAGTTCACAGATACGCAGTATTTT. The variable domain in full, with the rest retrieved from reference TRBV15 and TRBJ2-3, is DAMVIQNPRYQVTQFGKPVTLSCSQTLNHNVMYWYQQKSSQAPKLLFHYYDKDFNNEADTPDNFQSRRPNTSFCFLDIRSPGLGDTAMYLCATRRLLGQFTDTQYFGPGTRLTVL.

This chain connects TRBV7-9 to TRBJ2-5; tentatively, D is TRBD1 or TRBD2 (5 bases each). Germline V lookup: CDR1 SEHNR, CDR2 FQNEAQ (reference sequence). V was trimmed by 1 base and J by 5 bases, leaving 14 bases between them. CDR3 length: 15 residues. CDR3 residues: CASSLGDRGMETQYF. The CDR3 DNA sequence: TGTGCCAGCAGCTTAGGTGACAGAGGGATGGAGACCCAGTACTTC.

This clone was observed a few times. This chain uses TRBV5-1 with TRBJ2-2; 7 positions match TRBD1. The CDR3 is 17 amino acids. CDR1 is SGHRS and CDR2 is YFSETQ in the germline V gene. J lost 2 bases, V lost 4 bases, and 11 bases had no gene match. Here the CDR3 reads CASSHGWTGGNTGELFF. DNA of the CDR3: TGCGCCAGCAGCCATGGTTGGACAGGAGGAAACACCGGGGAGCTGTTTTTT.

The rearrangement links TRBV4-1 to TRBJ2-7, with TRBD1 as a possible D gene (6 bases). CDR3 length: 13 amino acids. Germline CDR1 and CDR2: MGHRA and YSYEKL. Trimming cost V 3 bases and J 3 bases, with 9 bases left between them. The CDR3 region is CASSHTGNYEQYF. CDR3 nucleotides: TGCGCCAGCAGCCATACAGGGAACTACGAGCAGTACTTC.

This chain connects TRBV28 to TRBJ1-2; D possibly corresponds to TRBD1 (5 bases). Trimming stripped 8 bases from V and 8 bases from J, with 12 bases between. There are 11 residues in the CDR3. From germline, CDR1 is MDHEN and CDR2 SYDVKM. CDR3 sequence: CASSPRDGYTF. CDR3 sequence (DNA): TGTGCCAGCTCCCCCAGGGACGGCTACACCTTC.

The V call is TRBV5-1, the J call TRBJ1-5, with D tentatively TRBD1 (5 bases). Germline-derived CDR1 and CDR2 are SGHRS and YFSETQ. The CDR3 runs to 13 residues. Between the trimmed V and J ends, which lost 3 bases and 4 bases, there was a span of 8 bases. The CDR3 DNA is TGCGCCAGCAGCTCTGAGGGGAATCAGCCCCAGCATTTT. It codes for CASSSEGNQPQHF.

This sequence joins TRBV27 and TRBJ1-5; 9 bases agree with TRBD1. This CDR3 has 13 amino acids. Germline V gene sequence: CDR1 MNHEY, CDR2 SMNVEV (reference sequence). Germline trimming cut 7 bases from V and 6 bases from J; bases unmatched to any gene: 4. CDR3 nucleotide sequence: TGTGCCAGCACCCGACAGGGGGGTCAGCCCCAGCATTTT. As protein: CASTRQGGQPQHF.

The chain combines TRBV11-2 with TRBJ2-7, with 11 bases that match TRBD1. CDR1 is SGHAT, CDR2 FQNNGV, per germline. V lost 4 bases, J lost 3 bases, and 8 bases stayed unmatched. The CDR3 extends over 16 amino acids. The CDR3 loop is CASSSNRDRGIYEQYF. The CDR3 nucleotides read TGTGCCAGCAGCTCCAACCGGGACAGGGGGATCTACGAGCAGTACTTC.

The CDR3 loop reads CASNLAAGQTGNTIYF. CDR3 nucleotide sequence: TGTGCCAGCAACCTTGCAGCAGGGCAAACTGGAAACACCATATATTTT. The chain recombines TRBV7-9 with TRBJ1-3; D is perhaps TRBD1 (5 bases). CDR3 length equals 16 residues. The germline V and J ends were trimmed by 7 bases and 2 bases, with 18 bases remaining between them. The germline V gene encodes CDR1 SEHNR and CDR2 FQNEAQ (reference sequence).

In DNA form, the CDR3 reads TGTGCCAGCAGTTCCCGGGAGGGGTCTGAAGCTTTCTTT. This encodes CASSSREGSEAFF. The V call is TRBV6-1, the J call TRBJ1-1, with D possibly matching TRBD1 (5 bases). V was clipped by 5 bases and J by 6 bases, with 13 bases between them. The CDR3 totals 13 residues. In germline, CDR1 is MNHNS, CDR2 SASEGT.

The chain recombines TRBV15 with TRBJ1-2; a weak D match, TRBD1 (5 bases). V lost 0 bases and J 4 bases, leaving 6 bases between the germline ends. The CDR3 is 13 amino acids. The V gene's germline CDR1 is LNHNV and CDR2 YYDKDF (reference sequence). CDR3 in DNA: TGTGCCACCAGCAGAGACAGGGTCTATGGCTACACCTTC. Its protein is CATSRDRVYGYTF.

Concerning this clone: Other DNA sequences in this specimen translate into the identical CDR3. The V call is TRBV27, the J call TRBJ2-6; 8 bases are shared with TRBD1. Looked up from germline, CDR1 is MNHEY and CDR2 is SMNVEV (reference sequence). V shed 4 bases, J shed 1 base, and the junction held 3 bases outside the gene matches. The CDR3 runs 16 residues. DNA of the CDR3: TGTGCCAGCAGTTCCTACAGGGGGTCTGGGGCCAACGTCCTGACTTTC. This codes for CASSSYRGSGANVLTF. The full variable domain, with the rest looked up from reference TRBV27 and TRBJ2-6, is EAQVTQNPRYLITVTGKKLTVTCSQNMNHEYMSWYRQDPGLGLRQIYYSMNVEVTDKGDVPEGYKVSRKEKRNFPLILESPSPNQTSLYFCASSSYRGSGANVLTFGAGSRLTVL.

The chain couples TRBV19 to TRBJ1-5, with 8 bases lining up with TRBD1. The germline gives CDR1 LNHDA, CDR2 SQIVND (reference sequence). The CDR3 loop spans 15 amino acids. V dropped 4 bases and J dropped 10; count of bases not matched to a gene: 12. CDR3 sequence reads: CASSTSRGHVGPQHF. The CDR3 DNA follows: TGTGCCAGTAGTACAAGCAGGGGGCACGTAGGCCCCCAGCATTTT.

The V gene is TRBV28, the J gene TRBJ2-7; 9 nucleotides agree with TRBD2. Germline lookup yields CDR1 MDHEN and CDR2 SYDVKM. The CDR3 length is 17 residues. Trimming removed 3 bases from V and 4 bases from J; junction bases left unmatched: 13. The CDR3, as DNA: TGTGCCAGCAGTTTCGGCGGGGGGGGCCCTGGACCTTACGAGCAGTACTTC. Translated, it gives CASSFGGGGPGPYEQYF.

This chain uses TRBV28 with TRBJ2-1; no definite D call. Between the trimmed V and J ends, which lost 4 bases and 8 bases, there was a span of 6 bases. Germline V gene data show CDR1 as MDHEN and CDR2 as SYDVKM. There are 11 residues in the CDR3. The CDR3 protein is CASSSFDEQFF. CDR3 sequence (DNA): TGTGCCAGCAGTTCCTTCGATGAGCAGTTCTTC.

The chain links TRBV6-5 to TRBJ2-7; D gene ambiguous. V shed 8 bases and J shed 0 bases, with 14 bases lying between them. The CDR3 has 14 residues. Germline V lookup: CDR1 MNHEY, CDR2 SVGAGI. The CDR3 sequence: CASGRSADSYEQYF. CDR3 DNA: TGTGCCAGCGGAAGATCCGCTGACTCCTACGAGCAGTACTTC.

Concerning this clone itself: Within the sample, other DNA sequences also encode this same CDR3. The chain combines TRBV28 with TRBJ2-5, with 7 bases aligning to TRBD1. V shed 4 bases, J shed 1 base, and the junction held 0 bases outside the gene matches. Germline V CDR1 and CDR2: MDHEN, SYDVKM. This CDR3 contains 13 residues. In DNA, the CDR3 is TGTGCCAGCAGTTGGGACAGCCAAGAGACCCAGTACTTC. Translation: CASSWDSQETQYF.

This clone was detected only once. J is TRBJ1-1 and V is TRBV18; 7 bases line up with TRBD1. The CDR3 contains 14 residues. The germline V gene encodes CDR1 KGHSH and CDR2 LQKENI. Germline trimming cut 5 bases from V and 5 bases from J; bases unmatched to any gene: 8. CDR3 region: CASSNRGLVTEAFF. As DNA, the CDR3 is TGTGCCAGCTCAAACAGGGGACTTGTGACTGAAGCTTTCTTT.

The chain employs TRBV30 and TRBJ1-4; D is unresolved. Trimming left V 1 base short and J 5 bases short, with 8 bases between. CDR1 and CDR2 (germline): GTSNPN, SVGIG (reference sequence). This CDR3 has 13 amino acids. The CDR3 spells CAWSASGNEKLFF. The CDR3 nucleotides read TGTGCCTGGAGTGCTTCAGGAAATGAAAAACTGTTTTTT. Together with reference TRBV30 and TRBJ1-4, the CDR3 gives the full variable domain: SQTIHQWPATLVQPVGSPLSLECTVEGTSNPNLYWYRQAAGRGLQLLFYSVGIGQISSEVPQNLSASRPQDRQFILSSKKLLLSDSGFYLCAWSASGNEKLFFGSGTQLSVL.

J is TRBJ2-3 and V is TRBV7-9; perhaps TRBD1 as D (5 bases). CDR3 size: 14 residues. V gave up 1 base and J gave up 8 bases, with 13 bases separating them. Germline V gives CDR1 SEHNR, CDR2 FQNEAQ (reference sequence). CDR3 loop: CASSLDLLQGTQYF. Written as DNA, the CDR3 is TGTGCCAGCAGCTTAGACCTTTTGCAGGGTACGCAGTATTTT. Supplemented by reference TRBV7-9 and TRBJ2-3, the full variable domain reads DTGVSQNPRHKITKRGQNVTFRCDPISEHNRLYWYRQTLGQGPEFLTYFQNEAQLEKSRLLSDRFSAERPKGSFSTLEIQRTEQGDSAMYLCASSLDLLQGTQYFGPGTRLTVL.

The chain uses TRBV10-3 and TRBJ1-5; 9 bases agree with TRBD1. The CDR3 is made up of 15 amino acids. V was clipped by 6 bases and J by 3 bases; unmatched bases: 6. The V gene's germline CDR1 is ENHRY and CDR2 SYGVKD. Here the CDR3 DNA reads TGTGCCATCAGCCCGGGACAGGGAGACAATCAGCCCCAGCATTTT. Residues: CAISPGQGDNQPQHF.

The rearrangement links TRBV10-3 to TRBJ1-3; D remains unclear. Between the trimmed V and J ends, which lost 10 bases and 1 base, there was a span of 14 bases. The germline V gene encodes CDR1 ENHRY and CDR2 SYGVKD. The CDR3 length is 14 residues. This chain's CDR3 is CASPVGPSGNTIYF. The CDR3, as DNA: TGTGCCAGCCCGGTCGGCCCTTCTGGAAACACCATATATTTT.

The chain carries TRBV4-2 and TRBJ2-4; TRBD1 might be the D (5 bases). The length of the CDR3 is 17 residues. Germline V gene data show CDR1 as LGHNA and CDR2 as YNFKEQ. V shed 1 base and J shed 0 bases, with 13 bases lying between them. In nucleotides, the CDR3 is TGTGCCAGCAGCCAAGGTGGCAGGGTAGTAGCCAAAAACATTCAGTACTTC. It is translated as CASSQGGRVVAKNIQYF.